The present entry profiles one T cell receptor (beta chain) with its context. PCR amplification relied on 60 Vbeta primers (plus 13 Jbeta primers). TCRdb's table, derived via immunoSEQ multiplex PCR, lists solely in-frame clones and lacks some. The table records about 190,000 clones, roughly 75% of them present only once. V was pared by 5 bases and J by 0 bases, with 20 bases between. CDR1 is MNHEY and CDR2 is SMNVEV in the germline V gene (reference sequence). This CDR3 region has 18 residues. The sample comes from a study of cytomegalovirus exposure and HLA in healthy donors. The source material was PBMCs. This TCR came from a man aged 25 to 45 in good health and CMV-seropositive. This chain links TRBV27 with TRBJ1-5, with no clear D. This CDR3 is CASSPGPGRIRSNQPQHF. Here the CDR3 DNA reads TGTGCCAGCAGTCCCGGGCCGGGAAGGATTCGTAGCAATCAGCCCCAGCATTTT.